The source of this T cell receptor (beta chain) is a study of blood T cell repertoires in COVID-19. The wider study: Collection of acute and convalescent COVID-19 samples took place in the United States, Italy and Spain.

Trimming cost V 4 bases and J 1 base, with 11 bases left between them. CDR3 length: 14 amino acids. Per germline, CDR1 LGHNA and CDR2 YSLEER. In the original workflow: Quantification of nucleated cells was approximated via reference gene primer amplification. Sequencing used immunoSEQ multiplex PCR; TCRdb keeps in-frame clones, though not all of them. That table is the source of V, J and clone size, and D and trimming were worked out from the DNA. The sample contains 130,000 to 150,000 clones, around 82% of which appear only once. The rearrangement uses TRBV4-3 and TRBJ2-7, with D possibly matching TRBD1 (6 bases). This TCR was recovered from a woman aged 50 to 65 with acute or convalescent COVID-19. What was sequenced was peripheral blood. The CDR3 sequence is CASSRNRESYEQYF. In nucleotides, the CDR3 is TGCGCCAGCAGCCGAAACAGGGAATCCTACGAGCAGTACTTC.